This T cell receptor beta chain was identified in a study of patients and donors after allogeneic stem cell transplantation. The trim removed 6 bases at V and 4 bases at J, leaving 4 bases unmatched. The length of the CDR3 is 14 residues. TCRdb reprocessed the RT-PCR reads via MiXCR and lists one record per CDR3 protein. The table has roughly 940,000 distinct CDR3 sequences, 15% to 20% seen once. Specimen: blood, either unsorted or a sorted T cell fraction (not recorded which). The chain has TRBV12-3 or TRBV12-4 and TRBJ2-3; 10 positions match TRBD2. The sequence derives from a human donor who was either an allogeneic HSCT recipient or a stem cell or donor lymphocyte infusion donor (not recorded which). It is not recorded whose cells these are; they may come from a transplant donor. Written as DNA, the CDR3 is TGTGCCAGCAGGAGCGGGGGGGCCCCAGATACGCAGTATTTT. It specifies CASRSGGAPDTQYF.